These 24 T cell receptor beta chains originate from one sample sequenced in a study of T-cell reconstitution after alpha-beta-depleted transplantation in children. Using unique molecular identifiers, the investigators prepared the TCRbeta library. TCRdb fed the PCR reads into MiXCR, producing one record per CDR3 protein. This sample has approximately 170,000 distinct CDR3 sequences, with around 10% found just once. The sequences come from PBMCs, collected before TCRalphabeta/CD19-depleted stem cell transplant. These receptor sequences come from a boy younger than 10 with acute myeloid leukemia, due to receive a stem cell transplant.

Ten or more counts support this clonotype. The chain carries TRBV29-1 and TRBJ2-7; 7 nucleotides match TRBD2. The V segment lost 7 bases and the J segment 7 bases; nucleotides outside the gene matches: 10. Germline CDR1 is SQVTM and CDR2 is ANQGSEA. This CDR3 contains 12 residues. The CDR3 DNA reads as TGCAGCGCCGAAGCGGGATCGGGGGAGCAGTACTTC. It is translated as CSAEAGSGEQYF.

This clonotype showed up many times. This rearrangement joins TRBV7-6 to TRBJ2-1, with TRBD1 as a possible D gene (5 bases). This CDR3 region has 14 residues. The germline V gene has CDR1 SGHVS and CDR2 FNYEAQ. V was shortened by 1 base and J by 3 bases, with 7 bases between the two germline ends. The CDR3 DNA reads as TGTGCCAGCAGCTTAGGGGGCGACTACAATGAGCAGTTCTTC. Amino acids: CASSLGGDYNEQFF.

This clonotype was counted at least ten times. The chain recombines TRBV7-9 with TRBJ2-2; 9 positions agree with TRBD2. From germline, CDR1 is SEHNR and CDR2 FQNEAQ (reference sequence). V lost 5 bases, J lost 1 base, and 8 bases stayed unmatched. CDR3 length: 17 amino acids. The CDR3 spells CASSPHAGGRNTGELFF. CDR3 bases: TGTGCCAGCAGCCCACACGCGGGGGGGCGGAACACCGGGGAGCTGTTTTTT.

This clonotype was recorded at least ten times. The CDR3 bases are TGCGCCAGCAGTGAGACAGGGGGCTGGTCCTACGAGCAGTACGTC. Amino acids: CASSETGGWSYEQYV. The chain links TRBV10-2 to TRBJ2-7; 9 nucleotides align to TRBD1. Germline CDR1 reads WSHSY; CDR2 reads SAAADI. V was clipped by 2 bases and J by 1 base; unmatched bases: 3. There are 15 residues in the CDR3.

This clonotype was observed a few times. The rearrangement joins TRBV25-1 to TRBJ2-4, with TRBD1 matching 8 bases. V lost 2 bases to trimming and J lost 11 bases; unmatched junction nucleotides: 11. This CDR3 comprises 15 residues. CDR1 and CDR2 from the germline V gene are MGHDK and SYGVNS. DNA for the CDR3: TGTGCCAGCAGTGAAGGTCGACAGGGGCAGGACTTTCAGTACTTC. This encodes CASSEGRQGQDFQYF.

In this sample, this clonotype turned up many times. V and J are TRBV27 and TRBJ2-2; D is undetermined. CDR3 length: 13 residues. Trimming left V 4 bases short and J 1 base short, with 4 bases between. CDR1 and CDR2 (germline): MNHEY, SMNVEV (reference sequence). The CDR3: CASSWGNTGELFF. The DNA for the CDR3 is TGTGCCAGCAGTTGGGGGAACACCGGGGAGCTGTTTTTT.

Ten or more counts support this clonotype. CDR3 protein: CASRDSQGEQYV. The CDR3 DNA reads TGTGCCAGCAGGGACAGTCAAGGGGAGCAGTACGTC. The chain employs TRBV12-3 or TRBV12-4 and TRBJ2-7; the D gene is possibly TRBD1 (6 bases). V shed 6 bases and J shed 7 bases, with 13 bases lying between them. The CDR3 runs to 12 residues.

This clonotype was seen repeatedly, ten times or more. V is TRBV7-6 and J is TRBJ2-5, with no clear D. The germline V gene encodes CDR1 SGHVS and CDR2 FNYEAQ. CDR3 size: 16 residues. Trimming pared 4 bases from V and 1 base from J, leaving 16 bases between. The DNA of the CDR3 is TGTGCCAGCAGCTCTCAGGACGGCAAACCCCAAGAGACCCAGTACTTC. Residues: CASSSQDGKPQETQYF.

This clonotype was seen many times. The chain combines TRBV5-4 with TRBJ2-5; TRBD2 matches 8 bases. Per the germline V gene, CDR1 is SGHNT and CDR2 is YYREEE (reference sequence). There are 15 residues in the CDR3. V dropped 6 bases and J dropped 2; count of bases not matched to a gene: 9. The CDR3 here is CASISELAAQETQYF. The CDR3 nucleotides read TGTGCCAGCATCTCGGAACTAGCGGCACAAGAGACCCAGTACTTC.

This clonotype was counted ten times or more. The rearrangement uses TRBV6-1 and TRBJ2-7; TRBD2 matches at 11 bases. After removal of 3 bases from V and 2 bases from J, the junction contained 6 bases not matched to a gene. The CDR3 covers 16 residues. Germline V gene lookup returns CDR1 MNHNS and CDR2 SASEGT. The CDR3 coding sequence is TGTGCCAGCAGTGATCCTAGCGGGGGGAAAGCCTACGAGCAGTACGTC. It is translated as CASSDPSGGKAYEQYV.

This clonotype appeared many times. The J gene is TRBJ1-1, the V gene TRBV27, with D maybe TRBD1 (6 bases). V was clipped by 0 bases and J by 6 bases, with 17 bases between them. The germline V gene encodes CDR1 MNHEY and CDR2 SMNVEV (reference sequence). The CDR3 has 16 amino acids. The CDR3 DNA reads as TGTGCCAGCAGTTTATCTATCGGGGGCATTAGAGCTGAAGCTTTCTTT. It yields the protein CASSLSIGGIRAEAFF.

This clonotype was counted at least ten times. The chain recombines TRBV12-3 or TRBV12-4 with TRBJ1-2; maybe TRBD1 (6 bases). CDR3 length equals 11 residues. Trimming took 7 bases from V and 5 from J, leaving 8 bases between them. CDR3 DNA: TGTGCCAGCACGAGGGGGTATGGCTACACCTTC. Translation: CASTRGYGYTF.

This clonotype was detected ten times or more. The chain employs TRBV5-1 and TRBJ1-2; 8 bases are a match to TRBD1. Trimming at V came to 1 base and at J to 6 bases, leaving 8 bases not matched to a gene. In germline, CDR1 is SGHRS, CDR2 YFSETQ. This CDR3 is 15 amino acids long. CDR3 amino acids: CASSLSGGANDGYTF. CDR3 nucleotides: TGCGCCAGCAGCTTGTCAGGGGGCGCGAATGATGGCTACACCTTC. The full variable domain, rest sourced from reference TRBV5-1 and TRBJ1-2, is KAGVTQTPRYLIKTRGQQVTLSCSPISGHRSVSWYQQTPGQGLQFLFEYFSETQRNKGNFPGRFSGRQFSNSRSEMNVSTLELGDSALYLCASSLSGGANDGYTFGSGTRLTVV.

This clonotype came up many times. The chain joins TRBV7-6 to TRBJ2-5, with D tentatively TRBD2 (6 bases). The CDR3 loop spans 15 amino acids. V lost 5 bases and J lost 1, with 14 bases in between. Germline CDR1 SGHVS, CDR2 FNYEAQ. CDR3 in amino acids: CASSPLGGLQETQYF. CDR3 in DNA: TGTGCCAGCAGCCCACTGGGGGGACTCCAAGAGACCCAGTACTTC.

V is TRBV6-1 and J is TRBJ2-1, with 9 bases fitting TRBD2. V shed 6 bases and J 3 bases; nucleotides not matched to a gene: 9. Germline V gene lookup returns CDR1 MNHNS and CDR2 SASEGT. The CDR3 is made up of 16 amino acids. The CDR3 sequence: CASRTKAGGFYNEQFF. CDR3 sequence (DNA): TGTGCCAGCAGGACTAAAGCGGGGGGTTTCTACAATGAGCAGTTCTTC.

This clonotype was counted ten times or more. The genes are TRBV12-3 or TRBV12-4 and TRBJ1-6, with no clear D. V dropped 6 bases and J dropped 13 bases, with 16 bases sitting between them. CDR3 length equals 13 residues. The CDR3 coding sequence is TGTGCCAGCAGCCACACGGGTCCATTGCCCCTCCACTTT. This codes for CASSHTGPLPLHF.

The chain joins TRBV19 to TRBJ1-1; D is uncertain. This CDR3 has 12 residues. Germline V CDR1 and CDR2: LNHDA, SQIVND (reference sequence). V was trimmed by 6 bases and J by 3 bases, leaving 8 bases between them. CDR3 residues: CASSFSDTEAFF. The CDR3 nucleotides read TGTGCCAGTAGCTTTAGCGACACTGAAGCTTTCTTT.

The gene calls are TRBV20-1 and TRBJ2-5; 8 positions agree with TRBD2. The V gene end was trimmed by 3 bases and the J gene end by 2 bases; junction bases not matched to a gene: 2. The CDR3 covers 13 residues. Looked up from germline, CDR1 is DFQATT and CDR2 is SNEGSKA (reference sequence). In nucleotides, the CDR3 is TGCAGTGCTAGCGGGAGGGAACAAGAGACCCAGTACTTC. Its protein is CSASGREQETQYF.

This clonotype was counted at least ten times. The chain carries TRBV19 and TRBJ2-7; D remains ambiguous. Germline V gene lookup returns CDR1 LNHDA and CDR2 SQIVND (reference sequence). This CDR3 has 14 residues. Trimming removed 1 base from V and 2 bases from J, with 9 bases in between. CDR3 DNA: TGTGCCAGTAGTATAGTCGGCGGAACCTACGAGCAGTACTTC. The encoded protein is CASSIVGGTYEQYF.

This clonotype was seen at least ten times. The V call is TRBV5-1, the J call TRBJ2-3; TRBD2 matches 10 bases. The length of the CDR3 is 16 residues. V lost 6 bases, J lost 4 bases, and 11 bases stayed unmatched. Germline assignment: CDR1 SGHRS and CDR2 YFSETQ. The CDR3 spells CASTRLAGAPSDTQYF. CDR3 nucleotides: TGCGCCAGCACCCGACTAGCGGGTGCCCCTTCAGATACGCAGTATTTT.

This clonotype has ten or more counts. The chain carries TRBV20-1 and TRBJ2-1, with 7 bases that match TRBD2. Germline values: CDR1 DFQATT, CDR2 SNEGSKA (reference sequence). J lost 4 bases, V lost 3 bases, and 12 bases had no gene match. The CDR3 runs to 16 residues. The CDR3 protein is CSASRCGLGPYNEQFF. DNA of the CDR3: TGCAGTGCTAGCAGGTGCGGACTAGGACCATACAATGAGCAGTTCTTC.

This clonotype was counted many times. The V and J genes are TRBV12-3 or TRBV12-4 and TRBJ1-1; D remains unclear. The length of the CDR3 is 13 residues. V was shortened by 3 bases and J by 1 base, with 6 bases between the two germline ends. The DNA for the CDR3 is TGTGCCAGCAGTTTGGACCCGAACACTGAAGCTTTCTTT. This sequence encodes CASSLDPNTEAFF.

This clonotype was counted at least ten times. Given the absence of the conserved phenylalanine or tryptophan at the CDR3 end, a read error is likely. The chain joins TRBV10-2 to TRBJ1-1; D ambiguous. Trimming pared 5 bases from V and 1 base from J, leaving 11 bases between. CDR3 size: 14 residues. Germline V gene data show CDR1 as WSHSY and CDR2 as SAAADI. The CDR3 DNA reads as TGCGCCAGCAGTTCGACAAGACAGAACACTGAAGCTTTCCTT. Translated, it gives CASSSTRQNTEAFL.

V usage is TRBV15 and J usage is TRBJ2-1; tentatively, D is TRBD1 (6 bases). V was pared by 10 bases and J by 10 bases, with 23 bases between. This CDR3 has 14 amino acids. CDR1 and CDR2 (germline): LNHNV, YYDKDF (reference sequence). The CDR3 sequence is CASRDPGDSNEQFF. CDR3 sequence (DNA): TGTGCCAGCAGAGACCCAGGGGATTCCAACGAGCAGTTCTTC.